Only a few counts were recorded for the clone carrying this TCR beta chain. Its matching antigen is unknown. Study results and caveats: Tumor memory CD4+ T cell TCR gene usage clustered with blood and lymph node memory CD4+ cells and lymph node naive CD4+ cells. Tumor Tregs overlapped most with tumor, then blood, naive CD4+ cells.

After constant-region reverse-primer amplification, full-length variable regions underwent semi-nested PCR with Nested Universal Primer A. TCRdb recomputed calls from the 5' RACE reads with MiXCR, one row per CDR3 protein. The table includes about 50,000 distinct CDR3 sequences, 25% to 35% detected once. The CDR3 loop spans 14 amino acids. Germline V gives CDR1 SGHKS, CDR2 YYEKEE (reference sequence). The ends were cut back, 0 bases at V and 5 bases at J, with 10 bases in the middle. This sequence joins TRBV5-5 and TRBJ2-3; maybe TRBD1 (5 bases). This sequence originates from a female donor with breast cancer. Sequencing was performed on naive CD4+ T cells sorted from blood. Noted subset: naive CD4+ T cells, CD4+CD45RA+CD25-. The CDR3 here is CASSLDGAIDTQYF. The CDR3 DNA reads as TGTGCCAGCAGCTTGGATGGGGCGATAGATACGCAGTATTTT.